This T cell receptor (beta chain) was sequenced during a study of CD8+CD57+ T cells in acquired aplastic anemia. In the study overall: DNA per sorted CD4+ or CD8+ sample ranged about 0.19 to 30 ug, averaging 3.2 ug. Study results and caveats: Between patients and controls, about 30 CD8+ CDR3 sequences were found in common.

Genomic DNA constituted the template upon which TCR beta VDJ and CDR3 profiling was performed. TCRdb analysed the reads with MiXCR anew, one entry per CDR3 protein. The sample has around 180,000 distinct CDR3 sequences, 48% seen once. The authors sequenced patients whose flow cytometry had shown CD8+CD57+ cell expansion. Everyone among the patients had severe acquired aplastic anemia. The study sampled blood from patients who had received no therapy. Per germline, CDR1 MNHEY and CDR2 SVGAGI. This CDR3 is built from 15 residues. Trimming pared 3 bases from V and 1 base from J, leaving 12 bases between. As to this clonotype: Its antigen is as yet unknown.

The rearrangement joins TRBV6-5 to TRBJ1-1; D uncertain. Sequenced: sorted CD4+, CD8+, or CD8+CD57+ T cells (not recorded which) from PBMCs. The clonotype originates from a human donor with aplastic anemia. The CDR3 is CASSYRRGGNTEAFF. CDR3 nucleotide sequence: TGTGCCAGCAGTTATCGTCGCGGCGGGAACACTGAAGCTTTCTTT.